This T cell receptor beta chain was sequenced for a study of blood T cell repertoires in COVID-19. Study overall: COVID-19 samples, acute and convalescent, were from the United States, Italy and Spain.

Produced via immunoSEQ multiplex PCR; TCRdb's table is partial and in-frame only. The sample records around 20,000 clones, about 83% being singletons. The CDR3 sequence is 11 residues long. Germline V gene data show CDR1 as SQVTM and CDR2 as ANQGSEA. The germline V and J ends were trimmed by 6 bases and 2 bases, with 6 bases remaining between them. J is TRBJ2-3 and V is TRBV29-1; no clear D. Sequencing input: peripheral blood. This clonotype was sampled from a human donor in a cohort sampled during active COVID-19. The CDR3 DNA follows: TGCAGCGTCGCTACCACAGATACGCAGTATTTT. Its protein product is CSVATTDTQYF.